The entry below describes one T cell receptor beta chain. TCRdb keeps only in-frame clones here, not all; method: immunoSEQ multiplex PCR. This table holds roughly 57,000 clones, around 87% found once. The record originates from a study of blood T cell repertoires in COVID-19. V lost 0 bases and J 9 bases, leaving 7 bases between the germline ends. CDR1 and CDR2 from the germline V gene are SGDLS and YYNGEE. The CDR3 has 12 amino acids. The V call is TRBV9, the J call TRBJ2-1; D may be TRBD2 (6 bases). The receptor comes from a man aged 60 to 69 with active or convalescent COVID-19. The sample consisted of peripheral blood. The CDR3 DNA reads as TGTGCCAGCAGCGTAGGGGGGGTTGAGCAGTTCTTC. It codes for CASSVGGVEQFF.